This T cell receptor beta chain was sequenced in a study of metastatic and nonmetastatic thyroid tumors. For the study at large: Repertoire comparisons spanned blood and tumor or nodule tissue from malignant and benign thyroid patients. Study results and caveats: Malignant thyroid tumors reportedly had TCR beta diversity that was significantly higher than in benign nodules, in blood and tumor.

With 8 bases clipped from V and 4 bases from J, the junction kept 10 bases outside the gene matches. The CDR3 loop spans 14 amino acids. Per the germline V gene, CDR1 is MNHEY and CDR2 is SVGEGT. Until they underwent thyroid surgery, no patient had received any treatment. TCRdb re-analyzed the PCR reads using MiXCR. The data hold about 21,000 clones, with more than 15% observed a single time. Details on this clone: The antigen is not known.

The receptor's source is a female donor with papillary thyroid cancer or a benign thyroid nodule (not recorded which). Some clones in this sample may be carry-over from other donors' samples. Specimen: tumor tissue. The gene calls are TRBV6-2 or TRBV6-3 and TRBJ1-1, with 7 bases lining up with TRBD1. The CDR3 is CASSYGTVITEAFF. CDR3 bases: TGTGCCAGCTCATACGGGACAGTTATCACTGAAGCTTTCTTT.